The 14 T cell receptor beta chains below were found in one sample sequenced in a study of Ad26.COV2.S vaccination and SARS-CoV-2 variants. The method was immunoSEQ multiplex PCR; TCRdb's version includes in-frame clones alone and lacks a portion of them. The sample has 180,000 or so clones; around 88% are singletons. Source: peripheral blood, taken after recovery from COVID-19. Source of these receptors: a human donor who had recovered from COVID-19.

V usage is TRBV11-2 and J usage is TRBJ2-5; D remains ambiguous. CDR1 is SGHAT, CDR2 FQNNGV, per germline. Trimming stripped 0 bases from V and 2 bases from J, with 7 bases between. The CDR3 contains 14 residues. CDR3 nucleotide sequence: TGTGCCAGCAGCTTAGATTTGGCGCAAGAGACCCAGTACTTC. This gives the protein CASSLDLAQETQYF.

This clone was recorded only once. The chain couples TRBV18 to TRBJ2-3; 10 nucleotides match TRBD2. CDR3 size: 16 residues. Germline V gene sequence: CDR1 KGHSH, CDR2 LQKENI. J lost 2 bases, V lost 3 bases, and 5 bases had no gene match. CDR3: CASSPLAGAYTDTQYF. CDR3 sequence (DNA): TGTGCCAGCTCACCTCTAGCGGGAGCTTACACAGATACGCAGTATTTT.

The chain recombines TRBV5-6 with TRBJ1-2; no reliable D call. Germline V gene lookup returns CDR1 SGHDT and CDR2 YYEEEE. Trimming shortened V by 4 bases and J by 4 bases, and 17 bases separated the two germline ends. The CDR3 spans 15 residues. CDR3 protein: CASSPVDNSGYGYTF. As DNA, the CDR3 is TGTGCCAGCAGCCCCGTTGACAATTCCGGCTATGGCTACACCTTC.

This clone has just one count. This chain connects TRBV6-5 to TRBJ1-6, with D unclear. Germline V gene sequence: CDR1 MNHEY, CDR2 SVGAGI. This CDR3 is 15 amino acids long. Between the trimmed V and J ends, which lost 7 bases and 0 bases, there was a span of 10 bases. The CDR3 region is CASMAGRSYNSPLHF. DNA of the CDR3: TGTGCCAGCATGGCAGGTCGCTCCTATAATTCACCCCTCCACTTT.

The genes are TRBV2 and TRBJ2-5, with D possibly being TRBD1 (6 bases). Germline CDR1 reads SNHLY; CDR2 reads FYNNEI. V lost 4 bases and J lost 1, with 7 bases in between. The CDR3 runs 13 residues. The DNA for the CDR3 is TGTGCCAGCAGTGGGACAGTCCAAGAGACCCAGTACTTC. Protein product: CASSGTVQETQYF.

The chain carries TRBV19 and TRBJ2-1; TRBD2 matches at 13 bases. The CDR3 consists of 21 residues. The germline CDR1 and CDR2 sequences are LNHDA and SQIVND (reference sequence). Unmatched junction bases numbered 17, after V lost 5 bases and J lost 1 base. CDR3 sequence reads: CASSPEVGGLAGMGSYNEQFF. The CDR3 DNA is TGTGCCAGTAGTCCAGAAGTTGGGGGACTAGCGGGGATGGGATCCTACAATGAGCAGTTCTTC.

This chain links TRBV2 with TRBJ1-5; D ambiguous. The V gene lost 6 bases and the J gene lost 7 bases, with 10 bases spanning the gap. CDR3 length: 12 amino acids. In germline, CDR1 is SNHLY, CDR2 FYNNEI. The CDR3 DNA follows: TGTGCCAGCAGCCCTGAGGAGCAGCCCCAGCATTTT. This gives the protein CASSPEEQPQHF.

The chain combines TRBV5-6 with TRBJ1-1; TRBD1 might be the D (5 bases). The length of the CDR3 is 14 residues. The germline V gene encodes CDR1 SGHDT and CDR2 YYEEEE. V lost 2 bases and J 0 bases, leaving 8 bases between the germline ends. The CDR3, as DNA: TGTGCCAGCAGCTTCGGCAGGGTGAACACTGAAGCTTTCTTT. Translated: CASSFGRVNTEAFF.

This clone was seen only a few times. The chain links TRBV5-6 to TRBJ1-1; TRBD1 is a possible D gene (5 bases). The CDR3 is made up of 13 amino acids. V was trimmed by 4 bases and J by 5 bases, leaving 12 bases between them. From germline, CDR1 is SGHDT and CDR2 YYEEEE. The CDR3 DNA is TGTGCCAGCAGCCCGGGGACGGAGACTGAAGCTTTCTTT. As protein: CASSPGTETEAFF.

This sequence joins TRBV7-6 and TRBJ2-3; D not certain. The V gene's germline CDR1 is SGHVS and CDR2 FNYEAQ. This CDR3 spans 14 amino acids. V was trimmed by 3 bases and J by 2 bases, leaving 9 bases between them. The chain's CDR3 is CASSLQEPTDTQYF. The CDR3 DNA reads TGTGCCAGCAGCTTGCAGGAACCCACAGATACGCAGTATTTT.

This clone has only a few counts. The J gene is TRBJ1-5, the V gene TRBV12-3 or TRBV12-4, with D unclear. Between the trimmed V and J ends, which lost 7 bases and 6 bases, there was a span of 13 bases. This CDR3 is built from 13 residues. CDR3 sequence reads: CASTSDGLQPQHF. The CDR3 nucleotides read TGTGCCAGCACCTCGGACGGCCTTCAGCCCCAGCATTTT.

V gene TRBV4-1 combines with J gene TRBJ1-5; a weak D match, TRBD1 (6 bases). CDR3 length: 15 amino acids. The V gene lost 1 base and the J gene lost 0 bases, with 7 bases spanning the gap. Germline assignment: CDR1 MGHRA and CDR2 YSYEKL. The CDR3 DNA follows: TGCGCCAGCAGCCAAGGACAGGATAGCAATCAGCCCCAGCATTTT. Its protein product is CASSQGQDSNQPQHF.

The chain has TRBV19 and TRBJ2-7, with D unclear. V lost 5 bases, J lost 0 bases, and 14 bases lay in between. This CDR3 is built from 15 residues. Germline loops: CDR1 LNHDA, CDR2 SQIVND (reference sequence). This CDR3 is CASSAAAAGSYEQYF. CDR3 bases: TGTGCCAGTAGTGCAGCCGCGGCTGGCTCCTACGAGCAGTACTTC.

The CDR3 region has the DNA TGTGCCAGCAGAGGGAATGGCGGCTATGGCTACACCTTC. Amino acids: CASRGNGGYGYTF. The chain combines TRBV9 with TRBJ1-2; D is uncertain. Germline-derived CDR1 and CDR2 are SGDLS and YYNGEE. This CDR3 comprises 13 residues. The V end was cut by 5 bases, the J end by 4 bases, with 12 bases between.